The T cell receptor beta chain under discussion was sequenced for a study of T cells after yellow fever vaccination. Findings and caveats of the study: It was a small share of clonotypes that appeared in both CD4 and CD8 compartments. The booster response re-showed most primary clones: 96% CD4, approximately 90% CD8.

A word on this clonotype: Antigen: not known.

Germline CDR1 is LGHNA and CDR2 is YSLEER. The CDR3 is made up of 16 amino acids. The germline V and J ends were trimmed by 0 bases and 3 bases, with 14 bases remaining between them. The study made its TCR cDNA through 5'RACE template switching. That step introduced a universal primer site along with UMIs. Each CDR3 protein is one row after TCRdb ran MiXCR on the 5' RACE reads. The sample has approximately 330,000 distinct CDR3 sequences; approximately 12% are singletons. The source was CD4+ T cells sorted from PBMCs, collected 15 days after the yellow fever booster vaccination. The chain recombines TRBV4-3 with TRBJ1-2; D call uncertain. The receptor was derived from a man aged 18 to 35 who received the YFV17D yellow fever vaccine. CDR3 in amino acids: CASSQDTQRGDYGYTF. The CDR3, as DNA: TGCGCCAGCAGCCAAGATACCCAAAGAGGCGACTATGGCTACACCTTC.